This TCR beta chain was observed in a study of blood T cell repertoires in COVID-19. Study as a whole: In Cohort 3, a recovered donor had either two negative PCRs, clearance, or symptom resolution.

Method: immunoSEQ multiplex PCR; TCRdb's copy keeps in-frame clones and lacks some. The sample has 200,000 to 250,000 clones, roughly nine tenths seen once. V lost 1 base and J lost 0, with 10 bases in between. This CDR3 contains 15 residues. Per the germline V gene, CDR1 is LGHDT and CDR2 is YNNKEL (reference sequence). The source of this sequence is a woman between 50 and 59 years old in a cohort exposed to, infected with or recovered from COVID-19 (not recorded which). Sequencing was performed on PBMCs or T cells enriched from blood (not recorded which). The chain links TRBV3-1 (or the pseudogene TRBV3-2) to TRBJ2-7, with D unclear. CDR3 bases: TGTGCCAGCAGCCAAGGTTTCGGTGGCTCCTACGAGCAGTACTTC. As protein: CASSQGFGGSYEQYF.